This T cell receptor beta chain was observed in a study of response to subunit inactivated influenza vaccine. TCRdb reprocessed the RT-PCR reads with MiXCR, giving one entry per CDR3 protein. This sample carries 500,000 to 700,000 distinct CDR3 sequences, under 30% of them seen once, and the ten largest clones take roughly 2.8%. Trimming shortened V by 3 bases and J by 0 bases, and 7 bases separated the two germline ends. Looked up from germline, CDR1 is MGHDK and CDR2 is SYGVNS. This CDR3 comprises 14 residues. Many counts were recorded for this clonotype. These records were also assigned to another study, of T cells expressing NK-cell markers. That paper states: The cDNA for TCR beta came from 5'RACE template switching with UMIs. Obtained from sorted CD3+CD56+NKG2C+, CD3+CD56+NKG2C- and CD3+CD56-NKG2C+ T cells were the TCR beta repertoires. Sequenced donors, eight in total, included seven who were HCMV-seropositive and one who was seronegative. The sorts in several experiments were restricted to alpha-beta TCR T cells by an anti-gamma-delta TCR antibody.

V and J are TRBV25-1 and TRBJ2-3; D uncertain. The sequencing here drew on CD4+ T cells sorted from PBMCs, taken approximately 12 days after vaccination. The TCR sequence derives from a man in his fifties who received an inactivated influenza vaccine. CDR3 nucleotides: TGTGCCAGCAGTGACATGATTAGCACAGATACGCAGTATTTT. Amino acids: CASSDMISTDTQYF.